These 11 T cell receptor beta chains were all obtained from the same sample, sequenced in a study of cytomegalovirus exposure and HLA in healthy donors. The PCR was carried out with 60 Vbeta primers and 13 Jbeta primers. Method: immunoSEQ multiplex PCR; TCRdb's copy keeps in-frame clones and lacks some. In the table there are around 100,000 clones, roughly two thirds of which are singletons. Sequenced: PBMCs. The receptors were gathered from a woman aged 30 to 39 in good health and CMV-seronegative.

The V call is TRBV28, the J call TRBJ1-3, with D unresolved. The V end was cut by 1 base, the J end by 0 bases, with 4 bases between. Germline V CDR1 and CDR2: MDHEN, SYDVKM. This CDR3 is 14 amino acids long. The CDR3 nucleotides read TGTGCCAGCAGTTTATTGAGCTCTGGAAACACCATATATTTT. Translated: CASSLLSSGNTIYF.

The chain employs TRBV5-6 and TRBJ2-5; TRBD2 aligns across 7 bases. CDR3 length: 14 residues. Germline V gene data show CDR1 as SGHDT and CDR2 as YYEEEE. V was clipped by 1 base and J by 5 bases; unmatched bases: 5. CDR3 loop: CASSLKGGSETQYF. CDR3 DNA: TGTGCCAGCAGCTTGAAAGGCGGGAGCGAGACCCAGTACTTC.

This clone turned up a few times. This rearrangement joins TRBV11-2 to TRBJ2-7, with 7 bases fitting TRBD2. Germline CDR1 and CDR2: SGHAT and FQNNGV. This CDR3 contains 13 residues. Trimming took 3 bases from V and 3 from J; bases not matched to a gene: 2. The CDR3 spells CASSFGGFYEQYF. CDR3 nucleotide sequence: TGTGCCAGCAGCTTCGGGGGGTTCTACGAGCAGTACTTC.

V usage is TRBV28 and J usage is TRBJ2-7, with 9 bases that match TRBD2. Germline CDR1 and CDR2: MDHEN and SYDVKM. There are 16 residues in the CDR3. After removal of 10 bases from V and 3 bases from J, the junction contained 16 bases not matched to a gene. Here the CDR3 reads CATTNSGASGIYEQYF. The CDR3 nucleotides read TGTGCCACCACGAATTCCGGGGCTAGCGGGATCTACGAGCAGTACTTC.

Points on this clone: A junction end diverges from the germline sequence, so it may reflect a read error. The rearrangement links TRBV5-6 to TRBJ2-5; 10 nucleotides match TRBD1. Germline CDR1 SGHDT, CDR2 YYEEEE. The CDR3 is made up of 17 amino acids. The CDR3: CAGSLGPGRTGGETQYF. DNA for the CDR3: TGTGCCGGCAGCTTGGGGCCGGGCCGGACAGGGGGAGAGACCCAGTACTTC.

This clone came up once. The V and J genes are TRBV7-9 and TRBJ2-7, with D possibly being TRBD2 (5 bases). V lost 2 bases, J lost 5 bases, and 10 bases lay in between. This CDR3 contains 13 residues. Germline loops: CDR1 SEHNR, CDR2 FQNEAQ (reference sequence). CDR3 sequence: CASSLQVGDEQYF. The CDR3 nucleotides are TGTGCCAGCAGCTTACAGGTCGGGGACGAGCAGTACTTC.

The J gene is TRBJ2-3, the V gene TRBV27; the D gene is possibly TRBD1 (5 bases). Germline-derived CDR1 and CDR2 are MNHEY and SMNVEV (reference sequence). The CDR3 covers 17 residues. Trimming left V 2 bases short and J 1 base short, with 16 bases between. The CDR3 DNA follows: TGTGCCAGCAGTTTAATAGGACACAGAGGTGGCACAGATACGCAGTATTTT. As protein: CASSLIGHRGGTDTQYF.

This chain connects TRBV2 to TRBJ1-2; a weak D match, TRBD1 (5 bases). Per the germline V gene, CDR1 is SNHLY and CDR2 is FYNNEI. This CDR3 region has 13 residues. Deletions cut 6 bases from V and 4 bases from J, with 12 bases between. CDR3 bases: TGTGCCAGCAGCAGGGTGGGTGCCTATGGCTACACCTTC. Protein product: CASSRVGAYGYTF.

The chain is built from TRBV28 and TRBJ2-1; D possibly corresponds to TRBD1 (6 bases). From germline, CDR1 is MDHEN and CDR2 SYDVKM. The CDR3 extends over 15 amino acids. Trimming stripped 1 base from V and 5 bases from J, with 12 bases between. CDR3 amino acids: CASSLYADSNNEQFF. The CDR3, as DNA: TGTGCCAGCAGTTTATATGCGGACAGCAACAATGAGCAGTTCTTC.

The V gene is TRBV6-6, the J gene TRBJ2-7; TRBD1 matches at 7 bases. This CDR3 is 14 amino acids long. CDR1 is MNHNY, CDR2 SVGAGI, per germline (reference sequence). With 4 bases clipped from V and 0 bases from J, the junction kept 3 bases outside the gene matches. CDR3 residues: CASSLGQSSYEQYF. In DNA, the CDR3 is TGTGCCAGCAGTTTGGGACAGAGCTCCTACGAGCAGTACTTC.

The genes are TRBV4-1 and TRBJ1-1; 7 nucleotides agree with TRBD1. Per germline, CDR1 MGHRA and CDR2 YSYEKL. This CDR3 is 16 amino acids long. V was clipped by 1 base and J by 3 bases; unmatched bases: 8. The CDR3 DNA sequence: TGCGCCAGCAGCCAAGGTCGGACAGGATTGGACACTGAAGCTTTCTTT. Protein product: CASSQGRTGLDTEAFF.